A selection of T cell receptor beta chains follows, all from one sample in a study of beta chain features in type 1 diabetes. Using immunoSEQ multiplex PCR, the repertoire was profiled, and TCRdb retains in-frame clones only, with some absent. The table records 200,000 to 250,000 clones, about 15% of them present only once. The sequencing input was naive CD4+ T cells from blood. These receptors were taken from a man between 25 and 39 years old with type 1 diabetes. Both conserved end residues are part of each CDR3. The order of the fields is clone size, J gene, V gene, D gene, CDR3 DNA, CDR3 protein. A D gene is named only where the DNA matches it firmly. The listing skips clone size in some rows; elsewhere it reads once, few, many or a size class.

NA	TRBJ2-7	TRBV7-9	NA	TGTGCCAGCAGCCTTAGAGGGGGACCGACCTACGAGCAGTACTTC	CASSLRGGPTYEQYF
NA	TRBJ2-5	TRBV29-1	NA	TGCAGCGTTCGGACAGTACAAGAGACCCAGTACTTC	CSVRTVQETQYF
few	TRBJ1-1	TRBV5-1	NA	TGCGCCAGCAGCAACAGGGAGAACACTGAAGCTTTCTTT	CASSNRENTEAFF
few	TRBJ1-4	TRBV5-1	TRBD1	TGCGCCAGCAGCTTGGAAGGGGGCCACCGTAATGAAAAACTGTTTTTT	CASSLEGGHRNEKLFF
NA	TRBJ1-1	TRBV5-6	NA	TGTGCCAGCAGCTTGAGAGCGACAGGTGGGAACACTGAAGCTTTCTTT	CASSLRATGGNTEAFF
NA	TRBJ2-7	TRBV6-5	NA	TGTGCCAGCAGAACCAGCGGCTCCTACGAGCAGTACTTC	CASRTSGSYEQYF
few	TRBJ2-2	TRBV29-1	NA	TGCAGCGTTGATCAGGGTAGGGGGACCAACACCGGGGAGCTGTTTTTT	CSVDQGRGTNTGELFF
NA	TRBJ2-5	TRBV19	NA	TGTGCCAGTAGTCAGCAGGGACAAGAGACCCAGTACTTC	CASSQQGQETQYF
NA	TRBJ2-5	TRBV7-7	NA	TGTGCTAGCAGCTTAGGGCCCGGGGTGGAGACCCAGTACTTC	CASSLGPGVETQYF
NA	TRBJ1-2	TRBV30	NA	TGTGCCTGGAGTGCCAGGTACGGCTACACCTTC	CAWSARYGYTF
few	TRBJ1-6	TRBV7-6	TRBD1	TGTGCCAGCAGCTCCCGGGACAGAAATTCACCCCTCCACTTT	CASSSRDRNSPLHF
NA	TRBJ1-1	TRBV6-1	NA	TGTGCCAGCAGAGAAACAGGGAACACTGAAGCTTTCTTT	CASRETGNTEAFF
few	TRBJ2-1	TRBV14	TRBD2	TGTGCCAGCAGCCAAGGCCTAGCGGGACGGTATGAGCAGTTCTTC	CASSQGLAGRYEQFF
few	TRBJ2-7	TRBV11-2	TRBD1	TGTGCCAGCAGCTTAGCTGGGACAGGGCCCTACGAGCAGTACTTC	CASSLAGTGPYEQYF
NA	TRBJ2-1	TRBV5-1	TRBD1	TGCGCCAGTTCCGGGACAGGGCTTTACAATGAGCAGTTCTTC	CASSGTGLYNEQFF
NA	TRBJ1-1	TRBV30	NA	TGTGCCTGGAGTGTAAAGGGGTCGGGCACTGAAGCTTTCTTT	CAWSVKGSGTEAFF
NA	TRBJ2-5	TRBV19	TRBD1	TGTGCCAGTAGTAACCAGGGGGCCCGAGAGACCCAGTACTTC	CASSNQGARETQYF
few	TRBJ1-1	TRBV2	NA	TGTGCCAGCAGTGAAGTGGGAGGCGTTACTGAAGCTTTCTTT	CASSEVGGVTEAFF
few	TRBJ2-2	TRBV5-6	TRBD1	TGTGCCAGCAGGCGGGACAGGGGTGACACCGGGGAGCTGTTTTTT	CASRRDRGDTGELFF
few	TRBJ2-3	TRBV5-1	NA	TGCGCCAGCAGCTTCGCGGGGTTCGCAGATACGCAGTATTTT	CASSFAGFADTQYF
few	TRBJ2-1	TRBV7-2	NA	TGTGCCAGCAGCTTAGACAGGAGCTCCTACAATGAGCAGTTCTTC	CASSLDRSSYNEQFF
NA	TRBJ2-3	TRBV5-1	NA	TGCGCCAGCACCGGGCGGGGCCCCACAGATACGCAGTATTTT	CASTGRGPTDTQYF
NA	TRBJ2-2	TRBV11-2	NA	TGTGCCAGCAGCTTAGCAGGGCTCACCGGGGAGCTGTTTTTT	CASSLAGLTGELFF
few	TRBJ2-7	TRBV7-2	TRBD2	TGTGCCAGCAGCTCAAGGACTAGCGGAACCTACGAGCAGTACTTC	CASSSRTSGTYEQYF
NA	TRBJ1-1	TRBV5-1	NA	TGCGCCAGCAGCTTGGAACTGGGAGGGGAGGCTGAAGCTTTCTTT	CASSLELGGEAEAFF
NA	TRBJ2-7	TRBV15	NA	TGTGCCACCAGCAGAAATACGGACAGCACCTACGAGCAGTACTTC	CATSRNTDSTYEQYF
few	TRBJ2-3	TRBV2	TRBD2	TGTGCCAGCAGCGGACTAGCGGGGCCCACAGATACGCAGTATTTT	CASSGLAGPTDTQYF
few	TRBJ2-3	TRBV30	TRBD2	TGTGCCTGGAGAGTGGGGGGGACTTCCACAGATACGCAGTATTTT	CAWRVGGTSTDTQYF
NA	TRBJ2-6	TRBV11-2	TRBD1	TGTGCCAGCAGCTCACCGGGACAGGGGGCTTCTGGGGCCAACGTCCTGACTTTC	CASSSPGQGASGANVLTF
few	TRBJ2-5	TRBV20-1	NA	TGCAGTGCTCTATACCAAGAGACCCAGTACTTC	CSALYQETQYF
NA	TRBJ2-2	TRBV18	NA	TGTGCCAGCTCACTACAGGGGAACACCGGGGAGCTGTTTTTT	CASSLQGNTGELFF
NA	TRBJ1-2	TRBV5-8	TRBD1	TGTGCCAGCAGCTCGGGACAGCCGACGATCGGCTACACCTTC	CASSSGQPTIGYTF
NA	TRBJ1-1	TRBV29-1	NA	TGCAGCGTCGAAGGGGAGGGAAGGGGCACTGAAGCTTTCTTT	CSVEGEGRGTEAFF
few	TRBJ1-2	TRBV30	NA	TGTGCCTGGAGCGAAACCTCGGTGAGGGTTGATGGCTACACCTTC	CAWSETSVRVDGYTF
NA	TRBJ2-5	TRBV6-6	NA	TGTGCCAGCAGTTCCGCGGGACCTCAAGAGACCCAGTACTTC	CASSSAGPQETQYF
few	TRBJ1-5	TRBV4-1	TRBD1	TGCGCCAGCAGCCAAATACAGGGGATAGGCAATCAGCCCCAGCATTTT	CASSQIQGIGNQPQHF
few	TRBJ1-5	TRBV27	NA	TGTGCCAGCATTGAGGCCAGCAATCAGCCCCAGCATTTT	CASIEASNQPQHF